This TCR beta chain was retrieved from a study of beta chain features in type 1 diabetes. Broader study findings: Sequencing from cDNA could over-represent high-TCR-expressing cells. It was not settled here whether HLA type affects TCRB rearrangement.

In regard to this clone: Its antigen is currently unknown.

Trimming left V 3 bases short and J 3 bases short, with 12 bases between. CDR1 KGHSH and CDR2 LQKENI come from the germline V gene. This CDR3 is 14 amino acids long. The entirety of the isolated RNA underwent reverse transcription, so expressed TCRB transcripts were sequenced. TCRdb's table, derived via immunoSEQ multiplex PCR, lists solely in-frame clones and lacks some. The repertoire holds approximately 300,000 clones, with more than 9.5% as singletons. The J gene is TRBJ2-7, the V gene TRBV18; the D gene is possibly TRBD1 (6 bases). The sequence derives from a woman aged 25 to 39 in good health. The sequencing input was naive CD4+ T cells from blood. CDR3 DNA: TGTGCCAGCTCACCGGCACAGGGAGACTACGAGCAGTACTTC. Amino acids: CASSPAQGDYEQYF.